The 18 T cell receptor beta chains in this list originate from one sample, sequenced in a study of T cells in Graves' hyperthyroidism and ophthalmopathy. Amplified regions were TCR beta CDR3 sequences from RNA transcripts. HTBI primers were the set used in a first-round RT-PCR of the TCR CDR3. TCRdb reanalysed the multiplex PCR reads using MiXCR and keeps one entry per CDR3 protein. The table has 300,000 to 350,000 distinct CDR3 sequences, approximately 15% seen once. What was sequenced was blood. The receptor source for this set is a woman aged 25 to 39 with Graves' hyperthyroidism.

This clonotype was detected many times. The chain recombines TRBV28 with TRBJ1-1; D ambiguous. Between the trimmed V and J ends, which lost 9 bases and 3 bases, there was a span of 17 bases. Looked up from germline, CDR1 is MDHEN and CDR2 is SYDVKM. There are 14 residues in the CDR3. CDR3 in DNA: TGTGCCAGTGGGTTACCGCCGGTGGACACTGAAGCTTTCTTT. Translating it yields CASGLPPVDTEAFF.

This clonotype was detected ten times or more. This chain joins TRBV5-8 and TRBJ2-7, with 7 positions matching TRBD1. The junction had 3 bases not matched to a gene; V was cut back by 3 bases and J by 0 bases. Germline CDR1 reads SGHTS; CDR2 reads YDEGEE. CDR3 length equals 14 residues. The CDR3 spells CASSSRQGSYEQYF. The CDR3 DNA reads TGTGCCAGCAGCTCCAGACAGGGCTCCTACGAGCAGTACTTC.

This clonotype was recorded at least ten times. The rearrangement links TRBV18 to TRBJ1-2, with D uncertain. The CDR3 totals 13 residues. V was pared by 3 bases and J by 6 bases, with 11 bases between. In germline, CDR1 is KGHSH, CDR2 LQKENI. CDR3 in amino acids: CASSPARTDGYTF. The CDR3 nucleotides are TGTGCCAGCTCACCTGCCCGGACGGATGGCTACACCTTC.

This clonotype came up many times. J is TRBJ2-3 and V is TRBV2; no firm D call. This CDR3 has 15 amino acids. CDR1 is SNHLY, CDR2 FYNNEI, per germline. Deletions cut 1 base from V and 0 bases from J, with 8 bases between. The CDR3: CASSEGRWSTDTQYF. DNA for the CDR3: TGTGCCAGCAGTGAAGGCCGGTGGAGCACAGATACGCAGTATTTT.

This clonotype was counted many times. J is TRBJ1-5 and V is TRBV29-1; 10 positions match TRBD1. CDR1 SQVTM and CDR2 ANQGSEA come from the germline V gene. After removal of 3 bases from V and 7 bases from J, the junction contained 3 bases not matched to a gene. CDR3 length equals 13 residues. The CDR3 sequence is CSVEKDRGQPQHF. CDR3 nucleotides: TGCAGCGTTGAGAAGGACAGGGGGCAGCCCCAGCATTTT.

This clonotype was counted once. A read error may be the cause here, since a much bigger clone is one base away. The rearrangement joins TRBV7-2 to TRBJ2-3; TRBD1 or TRBD2 may be the D gene (6 bases each). Germline-derived CDR1 and CDR2 are SGHTA and FQGNSA. The CDR3 runs to 15 residues. The CDR3 reads CASSFEGGSTDTQSF. In nucleotides, the CDR3 is TGTGCCAGCAGCTTTGAAGGGGGGAGCACAGATACGCAGTCTTTT.

This clonotype appeared a few times. The rearrangement uses TRBV4-1 and TRBJ1-2; maybe TRBD1 (5 bases). Per the germline V gene, CDR1 is MGHRA and CDR2 is YSYEKL. Deletions cut 1 base from V and 6 bases from J, with 12 bases between. This CDR3 comprises 14 residues. The CDR3 DNA follows: TGCGCCAGCAGCCAAGTCCCAGGGAACGATGGCTACACCTTC. Translating it yields CASSQVPGNDGYTF.

The genes are TRBV29-1 and TRBJ2-1; D assignment may be TRBD1 or TRBD2 (5 bases each). V was pared by 4 bases and J by 4 bases, with 14 bases between. The CDR3 is 14 residues long. CDR1 and CDR2 (germline): SQVTM, ANQGSEA. The CDR3 nucleotides are TGCAGCGTTGGGGGACCAGCGCCTTACAATGAGCAGTTCTTC. Translated, it gives CSVGGPAPYNEQFF.

This clonotype has just a few counts. V usage is TRBV28 and J usage is TRBJ2-1, with D maybe TRBD1 (5 bases). The germline V gene has CDR1 MDHEN and CDR2 SYDVKM. There are 13 residues in the CDR3. V lost 2 bases and J 8 bases, leaving 10 bases between the germline ends. CDR3 in amino acids: CASSLAGKDEQFF. CDR3 coding DNA: TGTGCCAGCAGTTTAGCAGGGAAGGATGAGCAGTTCTTC.

About this clonotype itself: The junction does not match germline at one end; this may be a read error. V gene TRBV7-7 combines with J gene TRBJ2-2; D unclear. CDR1 SSHAT and CDR2 FNYEAQ come from the germline V gene (reference sequence). CDR3 length: 15 residues. CDR3 residues: CASSLGLGGTGELFF. The DNA of the CDR3 is TGTGCTAGCAGCTTAGGATTAGGCGGAACCGGGGAGCTGTTTTTT.

This clonotype occurred a few times. The rearrangement uses TRBV30 and TRBJ2-1; 8 nucleotides align to TRBD2. V shed 1 base and J 10 bases; nucleotides not matched to a gene: 30. The CDR3 runs to 21 residues. Germline CDR1 GTSNPN, CDR2 SVGIG (reference sequence). The CDR3 here is CAWSATYNFPLLAGGLFEQFF. CDR3 coding DNA: TGTGCCTGGAGTGCGACATACAACTTCCCTCTCCTGGCGGGAGGTCTTTTCGAGCAGTTCTTC.

The V and J genes are TRBV7-6 and TRBJ1-1; D gene uncertain. The CDR3 runs 15 residues. Trimming removed 2 bases at V and 1 base at J, with 11 bases between. CDR1 is SGHVS and CDR2 is FNYEAQ in the germline V gene. The chain's CDR3 is CASSLPWGKNTEAFF. The DNA of the CDR3 is TGTGCCAGCAGCTTACCTTGGGGTAAGAACACTGAAGCTTTCTTT.

This clonotype was counted at least ten times. The chain carries TRBV7-2 and TRBJ1-5; TRBD1 is a possible D gene (5 bases). This CDR3 is 13 amino acids long. V was cut by 5 bases and J by 7 bases, with 12 bases left in between. Germline CDR1 reads SGHTA; CDR2 reads FQGNSA. The CDR3 here is CASSPRVDQPQHF. Here the CDR3 DNA reads TGTGCCAGCAGCCCCAGGGTAGACCAGCCCCAGCATTTT.

The table lists this clonotype with a count of one. Given a much more abundant clone one base away, this may be a read error. The rearrangement uses TRBV27 and TRBJ2-7; 8 bases align to TRBD1. Germline trimming cut 3 bases from V and 6 bases from J; bases unmatched to any gene: 4. This CDR3 contains 13 residues. CDR1 and CDR2 (germline): MNHEY, SMNVEV (reference sequence). The CDR3: CASSLRTGLEQYF. CDR3 nucleotide sequence: TGTGCCAGCAGTTTGAGGACAGGGCTCGAGCAGTACTTC.

This clonotype was seen repeatedly, ten times or more. V gene TRBV28 combines with J gene TRBJ2-1; D remains ambiguous. The germline CDR1 and CDR2 sequences are MDHEN and SYDVKM. Trimming cost V 6 bases and J 2 bases, with 17 bases left between them. This CDR3 has 16 residues. This chain's CDR3 is CASSPSRTATYNEQFF. For the CDR3, the DNA is TGTGCCAGCAGCCCCAGCCGGACGGCTACCTACAATGAGCAGTTCTTC. Filled out from reference TRBV28 and TRBJ2-1, the complete variable domain reads DVKVTQSSRYLVKRTGEKVFLECVQDMDHENMFWYRQDPGLGLRLIYFSYDVKMKEKGDIPEGYSVSREKKERFSLILESASTNQTSMYLCASSPSRTATYNEQFFGPGTRLTVL.

Ten or more counts support this clonotype. The V and J genes are TRBV2 and TRBJ1-1; D gene uncertain. This CDR3 contains 15 residues. Germline V lookup: CDR1 SNHLY, CDR2 FYNNEI. Trimming left V 2 bases short and J 10 bases short, with 20 bases between. The CDR3 protein is CASSESGVPRNGAFF. The CDR3 bases are TGTGCCAGCAGTGAAAGTGGGGTCCCTAGAAATGGAGCTTTCTTT.

The chain uses TRBV6-4 and TRBJ2-7; either TRBD1 or TRBD2 may supply D (6 bases each). This CDR3 region has 15 residues. CDR1 and CDR2 from the germline V gene are MRHNA and SNTAGT. Between the trimmed V and J ends, which lost 5 bases and 0 bases, there was a span of 14 bases. The CDR3 bases are TGTGCCAGCAGTTATTCCGGGGGCCTCTCCTACGAGCAGTACTTC. Amino acids: CASSYSGGLSYEQYF.

This clonotype has just a few counts. This chain links TRBV30 with TRBJ2-3; perhaps TRBD2 as D (6 bases). CDR1 is GTSNPN and CDR2 is SVGIG in the germline V gene (reference sequence). The CDR3 is 16 residues long. Trimming cost V 3 bases and J 7 bases, with 23 bases left between them. The DNA for the CDR3 is TGTGCCTGGAGCAAGCCGGTCCGGGACTTCAGCAATACGCAGTATTTT. As protein: CAWSKPVRDFSNTQYF.